The 4 T cell receptor beta chains below were found in one sample sequenced in a study of shared clonotypes between healthy human individuals (TCRdb year 2020). The library relied on the immunoSEQ multiplex PCR assay. TCRdb's version of the immuneACCESS table is confined to in-frame rearrangements and falls short of the full clone set. An unresolved V gene accounts for under half of the shortfall where checked; the remainder is of unknown origin. Across this sample there are a few hundred thousand clones, with roughly three quarters seen only once. The top ten hold around 12% of the sample. Material: PBMCs. These receptors were taken from a woman aged 40 to 50 in good health. Some clones in this sample may be carry-over from other donors' samples.

The gene calls are TRBV7-2 and TRBJ2-7; D may correspond to TRBD1 or TRBD2 (5 bases each). Germline V gene lookup returns CDR1 SGHTA and CDR2 FQGNSA. V dropped 2 bases and J dropped 9 bases, with 17 bases sitting between them. This CDR3 is built from 14 residues. The CDR3 loop is CASSLSPGAAPQYF. CDR3 bases: TGTGCCAGCAGCTTATCGCCCGGGGCGGCGCCGCAGTACTTC.

The chain joins TRBV5-1 to TRBJ2-1; a weak D match, TRBD1 (6 bases). This CDR3 comprises 16 residues. Germline V CDR1 and CDR2: SGHRS, YFSETQ. Trimming removed 0 bases from V and 4 bases from J, with 14 bases in between. The CDR3 region is CASSLDVVGQYNEQFF. The DNA of the CDR3 is TGCGCCAGCAGCTTGGACGTGGTGGGACAATACAATGAGCAGTTCTTC.

This clone appeared many times. The genes are TRBV2 and TRBJ2-1, with 9 bases lining up with TRBD2. This CDR3 is 15 amino acids long. The V gene end was trimmed by 3 bases and the J gene end by 8 bases; junction bases not matched to a gene: 8. Germline loops: CDR1 SNHLY, CDR2 FYNNEI. The CDR3 bases are TGTGCCAGCAGTGAGTCAGCGGGAGGTGGCTATGAGCAGTTCTTC. Translating gives CASSESAGGGYEQFF.

CDR3 nucleotide sequence: TGTGCCAGCAGTTACTCAGGGCGCGAAAAACTGTTTTTT. Translation: CASSYSGREKLFF. The chain carries TRBV6-6 and TRBJ1-4; D ambiguous. Germline V gene lookup returns CDR1 MNHNY and CDR2 SVGAGI (reference sequence). The CDR3 sequence is 13 residues long. V dropped 0 bases and J dropped 8 bases, with 7 bases sitting between them.